Listed here are 23 T cell receptor beta chains from one sample, sequenced in a study of shared clonotypes between healthy human individuals. The assay was immunoSEQ multiplex PCR, and TCRdb's table has in-frame clones only and misses some. The table lists fewer than 2.5 million clones, 80% to 95% of them singletons. The sequencing sample was made of naive CD4+ T cells from PBMCs. Subset specified: CD45RA+ positively selected. These TCRs come from a man aged 18 to 29 in good health. Some clones in this sample may be carry-over from other donors' samples.

The J gene is TRBJ2-2, the V gene TRBV7-3; D not certain. The V end was cut by 0 bases, the J end by 4 bases, with 9 bases between. The germline gives CDR1 SGHTA, CDR2 FQGTGA. The CDR3 has 15 amino acids. CDR3 coding DNA: TGTGCCAGCAGCTTAACCGTCCGGGCCACCGGGGAGCTGTTTTTT. This codes for CASSLTVRATGELFF. The full variable domain, in which reference TRBV7-3 and TRBJ2-2 provide the parts outside the CDR3, is GAGVSQTPSNKVTEKGKYVELRCDPISGHTALYWYRQSLGQGPEFLIYFQGTGAADDSGLPNDRFFAVRPEGSVSTLKIQRTERGDSAVYLCASSLTVRATGELFFGEGSRLTVL.

This chain joins TRBV7-2 and TRBJ2-1; 7 nucleotides agree with TRBD2. The germline CDR1 and CDR2 sequences are SGHTA and FQGNSA. With 3 bases clipped from V and 9 bases from J, the junction kept 8 bases outside the gene matches. The CDR3 is 14 amino acids. The CDR3 spells CASSFQRGDGEQFF. In DNA form, the CDR3 reads TGTGCCAGCAGCTTTCAGCGGGGAGATGGTGAGCAGTTCTTC.

This chain uses TRBV5-1 with TRBJ1-3; D remains ambiguous. V lost 6 bases and J 0 bases, leaving 10 bases between the germline ends. Germline V gene sequence: CDR1 SGHRS, CDR2 YFSETQ. This CDR3 is 14 amino acids long. The DNA for the CDR3 is TGCGCCAGCAAGATGACGCTCTCTGGAAACACCATATATTTT. It codes for CASKMTLSGNTIYF.

This clone was detected only once. CDR3 nucleotide sequence: TGCGCCAGCAGCTTGGAGCTAGCGGGAGTAGGGAGGGAGCAGTACTTC. It codes for CASSLELAGVGREQYF. The chain joins TRBV5-1 to TRBJ2-7, with 10 bases aligning to TRBD2. The CDR3 loop spans 16 amino acids. Germline CDR1 is SGHRS and CDR2 is YFSETQ. Trimming at V came to 0 bases and at J to 7 bases, leaving 10 bases not matched to a gene.

The V call is TRBV18, the J call TRBJ1-5; possibly TRBD1 for D (5 bases). Germline CDR1 is KGHSH and CDR2 is LQKENI. V lost 3 bases, J lost 9 bases, and 18 bases lay in between. There are 15 residues in the CDR3. Here the CDR3 DNA reads TGTGCCAGCTCACCGTCGGGACGGGATGTTTCGCCCCAGCATTTT. Protein product: CASSPSGRDVSPQHF. The full variable domain, rest sourced from reference TRBV18 and TRBJ1-5, is NAGVMQNPRHLVRRRGQEARLRCSPMKGHSHVYWYRQLPEEGLKFMVYLQKENIIDESGMPKERFSAEFPKEGPSILRIQQVVRGDSAAYFCASSPSGRDVSPQHFGDGTRLSIL.

CDR3 in amino acids: CASSARQVTLTEQYF. In DNA, the CDR3 is TGTGCCAGCAGTGCACGACAGGTGACCCTGACGGAGCAGTACTTC. J is TRBJ2-7 and V is TRBV28, with D perhaps matching TRBD1 (6 bases). Germline V lookup: CDR1 MDHEN, CDR2 SYDVKM. With 5 bases removed from V and 7 bases from J, the gap between germline ends came to 21 bases. CDR3 length: 15 amino acids.

The chain links TRBV19 to TRBJ2-1; D may correspond to TRBD1 or TRBD2 (5 bases each). CDR1 and CDR2 (germline): LNHDA, SQIVND (reference sequence). V was shortened by 4 bases and J by 13 bases, with 17 bases between the two germline ends. The length of the CDR3 is 13 residues. CDR3 nucleotides: TGTGCCAGTAGTAGTGGGACGAATAGAGGACAGTTCTTC. It translates to CASSSGTNRGQFF.

This clone was observed once. The chain couples TRBV30 to TRBJ2-7; 9 bases map to TRBD2. The germline V gene encodes CDR1 GTSNPN and CDR2 SVGIG (reference sequence). The CDR3 is 16 amino acids. Losses at the gene ends were 5 bases for V and 0 bases for J; bases not matched to a gene: 11. The CDR3 here is CAWRLTRTSVSYEQYF. The CDR3, as DNA: TGTGCCTGGCGTCTTACCCGGACTAGCGTCTCCTACGAGCAGTACTTC. Variable domain in full (rest from reference TRBV30 and TRBJ2-7): SQTIHQWPATLVQPVGSPLSLECTVEGTSNPNLYWYRQAAGRGLQLLFYSVGIGQISSEVPQNLSASRPQDRQFILSSKKLLLSDSGFYLCAWRLTRTSVSYEQYFGPGTRLTVT.

The rearrangement joins TRBV10-3 to TRBJ1-4; maybe TRBD1 (5 bases). The germline V and J ends were trimmed by 4 bases and 4 bases, with 13 bases remaining between them. This CDR3 spans 15 amino acids. Germline CDR1 and CDR2: ENHRY and SYGVKD. CDR3 DNA: TGTGCCATCAGTGCTGGGGGAGCAAATAATGAAAAACTGTTTTTT. Residues: CAISAGGANNEKLFF.

The V gene is TRBV5-5, the J gene TRBJ1-5; D gene unclear. This CDR3 has 16 residues. Germline V gene data show CDR1 as SGHKS and CDR2 as YYEKEE (reference sequence). With 4 bases removed from V and 4 bases from J, the gap between germline ends came to 18 bases. The CDR3 sequence is CASSPLGGQTNQPQHF. The CDR3 coding sequence is TGTGCCAGCAGCCCCCTTGGTGGGCAGACAAATCAGCCCCAGCATTTT.

This chain uses TRBV7-2 with TRBJ2-1, with 11 positions matching TRBD2. The CDR3 consists of 16 residues. The ends lost 5 bases at V and 3 bases at J; junction bases unmatched: 6. CDR1 is SGHTA and CDR2 is FQGNSA in the germline V gene. CDR3 sequence (DNA): TGTGCCAGCAGCCGGGGACTAGCGGACCTCTACAATGAGCAGTTCTTC. This gives the protein CASSRGLADLYNEQFF.

This clone was counted once. The genes are TRBV5-6 and TRBJ2-1; 7 bases are shared with TRBD1. The trim removed 5 bases at V and 5 bases at J, leaving 7 bases unmatched. CDR3 length: 14 residues. Germline V gene sequence: CDR1 SGHDT, CDR2 YYEEEE. Written as DNA, the CDR3 is TGTGCCAGCAGTTTGCAGGACAGGAACAATGAGCAGTTCTTC. It codes for CASSLQDRNNEQFF. Full variable domain (rest looked up from reference TRBV5-6 and TRBJ2-1): DAGVTQSPTHLIKTRGQQVTLRCSPKSGHDTVSWYQQALGQGPQFIFQYYEEEERQRGNFPDRFSGHQFPNYSSELNVNALLLGDSALYLCASSLQDRNNEQFFGPGTRLTVL.

Only one count was recorded for this clone. The chain combines TRBV28 with TRBJ1-3; tentatively, D is TRBD1 (5 bases). CDR3 size: 16 residues. Per germline, CDR1 MDHEN and CDR2 SYDVKM. Trimming took 5 bases from V and 4 from J, leaving 18 bases between them. In DNA form, the CDR3 reads TGTGCCAGCAGTGCTGGGGGTCCGCTTCGCGGAAACACCATATATTTT. This sequence encodes CASSAGGPLRGNTIYF.

The rearrangement joins TRBV30 to TRBJ2-5; a possible D gene is TRBD2 (5 bases). Germline assignment: CDR1 GTSNPN and CDR2 SVGIG (reference sequence). The CDR3 totals 14 residues. The V and J ends lost 0 bases and 5 bases respectively, with 13 bases between them. CDR3 DNA: TGTGCCTGGAGTGTACTAGGTGGAGCGGAGACCCAGTACTTC. This encodes CAWSVLGGAETQYF.

The rearrangement links TRBV27 to TRBJ1-2; no firm D call. Germline CDR1 reads MNHEY; CDR2 reads SMNVEV (reference sequence). V dropped 5 bases and J dropped 3 bases, with 13 bases sitting between them. The CDR3 has 14 amino acids. As DNA, the CDR3 is TGTGCCAGCAGTAGTGTTAGTTTGGACTATGGCTACACCTTC. Residues: CASSSVSLDYGYTF.

The J gene is TRBJ1-5, the V gene TRBV27, with D maybe TRBD1 (5 bases). The CDR3 extends over 15 amino acids. The germline gives CDR1 MNHEY, CDR2 SMNVEV (reference sequence). Trimming removed 5 bases at V and 3 bases at J, with 14 bases between. This CDR3 is CASSPRGADNQPQHF. The CDR3 DNA reads TGTGCCAGCAGTCCCAGAGGGGCAGACAATCAGCCCCAGCATTTT.

The chain links TRBV4-1 to TRBJ2-3; 10 bases line up with TRBD2. Germline V gives CDR1 MGHRA, CDR2 YSYEKL. This CDR3 is built from 17 residues. With 1 base clipped from V and 0 bases from J, the junction kept 4 bases outside the gene matches. CDR3 amino acids: CASSQALTSGSTDTQYF. Written as DNA, the CDR3 is TGCGCCAGCAGCCAAGCCCTGACTAGCGGGAGCACAGATACGCAGTATTTT.

This chain joins TRBV18 and TRBJ2-3; 7 nucleotides agree with TRBD1. This CDR3 spans 16 amino acids. The germline CDR1 and CDR2 sequences are KGHSH and LQKENI. After removal of 3 bases from V and 2 bases from J, the junction contained 8 bases not matched to a gene. The CDR3 sequence is CASSPRQGRNTDTQYF. CDR3 nucleotides: TGTGCCAGCTCACCCCGACAGGGAAGGAACACAGATACGCAGTATTTT.

The rearrangement joins TRBV18 to TRBJ1-3; D call uncertain. Trimming stripped 3 bases from V and 0 bases from J, with 12 bases between. Per the germline V gene, CDR1 is KGHSH and CDR2 is LQKENI. The CDR3 is made up of 16 amino acids. The CDR3 region has the DNA TGTGCCAGCTCACCTTTGCAGGCCAACTCTGGAAACACCATATATTTT. Translated: CASSPLQANSGNTIYF.

The V gene is TRBV9, the J gene TRBJ1-4, with unresolved D. V was shortened by 4 bases and J by 8 bases, with 12 bases between the two germline ends. The CDR3 runs to 13 residues. The germline V gene has CDR1 SGDLS and CDR2 YYNGEE. The CDR3 sequence is CASSTRMEEKLFF. CDR3 DNA: TGTGCCAGCAGCACCCGGATGGAGGAAAAACTGTTTTTT.

This clone was seen a single time. V usage is TRBV5-1 and J usage is TRBJ2-1, with TRBD2 identical over 7 bases. The CDR3 spans 17 residues. V trimming: 6 bases; J trimming: 2 bases; junction bases outside the gene matches: 14. The germline CDR1 and CDR2 sequences are SGHRS and YFSETQ. In DNA form, the CDR3 reads TGCGCCAGCACCCCCGGGGCGGGAGCCCCAGCCTACAATGAGCAGTTCTTC. Translated, it gives CASTPGAGAPAYNEQFF.

The chain has TRBV15 and TRBJ2-5; D may be TRBD2 (5 bases). Germline values: CDR1 LNHNV, CDR2 YYDKDF (reference sequence). V was trimmed by 5 bases and J by 7 bases, leaving 20 bases between them. The CDR3 is 15 residues long. The CDR3 reads CATSGRVGSFGTQYF. As DNA, the CDR3 is TGTGCCACCAGCGGAAGGGTGGGGAGCTTCGGGACCCAGTACTTC.

Here the CDR3 DNA reads TGCAGCGTTGGTAGCAAACCGAACACTGAAGCTTTCTTT. This encodes CSVGSKPNTEAFF. The chain combines TRBV29-1 with TRBJ1-1; D gene unclear. This CDR3 is built from 13 residues. In germline, CDR1 is SQVTM, CDR2 ANQGSEA. The ends were cut back, 4 bases at V and 1 base at J, with 10 bases in the middle.